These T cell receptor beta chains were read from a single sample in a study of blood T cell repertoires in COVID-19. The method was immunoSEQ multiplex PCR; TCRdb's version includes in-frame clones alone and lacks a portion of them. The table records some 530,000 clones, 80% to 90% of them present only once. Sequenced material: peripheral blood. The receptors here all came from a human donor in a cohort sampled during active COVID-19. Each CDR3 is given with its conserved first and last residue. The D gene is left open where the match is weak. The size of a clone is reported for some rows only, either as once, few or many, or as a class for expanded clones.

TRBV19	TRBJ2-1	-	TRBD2	CASSITSGRGGDEQFF	TGTGCCAGTAGTATAACTAGCGGGAGGGGGGGCGATGAGCAGTTCTTC
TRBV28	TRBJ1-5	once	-	CASSSPTGPNQPQHF	TGTGCCAGCAGTTCCCCTACAGGGCCCAATCAGCCCCAGCATTTT
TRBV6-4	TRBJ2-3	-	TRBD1	CASSDDRESDTQYF	TGTGCCAGCAGTGACGACAGGGAATCAGATACGCAGTATTTT
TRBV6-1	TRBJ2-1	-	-	CASSERYNEQFF	TGTGCCAGCAGTGAACGCTACAATGAGCAGTTCTTC
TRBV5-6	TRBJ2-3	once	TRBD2	CASSRRTSGYTDTQYF	TGTGCCAGCAGCCGCCGGACTAGCGGGTACACAGATACGCAGTATTTT
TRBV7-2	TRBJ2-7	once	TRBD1	CASSSGGTVSYEQYF	TGTGCCAGCAGCTCAGGTGGGACAGTGAGCTACGAGCAGTACTTC
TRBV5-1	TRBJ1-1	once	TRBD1	CASSPRDRGLLPNTEAFF	TGCGCCAGCAGCCCGAGGGACAGAGGGTTGTTACCGAACACTGAAGCTTTCTTT
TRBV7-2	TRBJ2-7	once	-	CASSLARPSPYEQYF	TGTGCCAGCAGCTTAGCGAGGCCGTCCCCCTACGAGCAGTACTTC
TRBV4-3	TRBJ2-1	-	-	CASTSNMGHNEQFF	TGCGCCAGCACCTCCAATATGGGGCACAATGAGCAGTTCTTC
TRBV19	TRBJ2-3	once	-	CASGTGVGTDTQYF	TGTGCCAGTGGGACTGGGGTCGGTACAGATACGCAGTATTTT
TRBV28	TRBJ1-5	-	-	CASSRREIDQPQHF	TGTGCCAGCAGTCGGAGAGAGATCGATCAGCCCCAGCATTTT
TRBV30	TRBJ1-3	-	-	CAWTPGTNTIYF	TGTGCCTGGACCCCGGGAACAAACACCATATATTTT
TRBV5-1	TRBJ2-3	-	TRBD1	CASSFPGQGTSDTQYF	TGCGCCAGCAGCTTCCCGGGACAGGGTACGTCAGATACGCAGTATTTT
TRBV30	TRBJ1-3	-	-	CAWSRGGQSRDTIYF	TGTGCCTGGAGTCGCGGGGGGCAGAGTCGGGACACCATATATTTT
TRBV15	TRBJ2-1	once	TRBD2	CATSRDRSSGRNEQFF	TGTGCCACCAGCAGAGATCGGAGTAGCGGGAGAAATGAGCAGTTCTTC
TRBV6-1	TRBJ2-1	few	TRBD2	CASSQASGAHNEQFF	TGTGCCAGCAGTCAAGCTAGCGGGGCCCACAATGAGCAGTTCTTC
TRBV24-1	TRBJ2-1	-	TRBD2	CATSDSGTSGTYNEQFF	TGTGCCACCAGTGATTCGGGGACTAGCGGGACCTACAATGAGCAGTTCTTC
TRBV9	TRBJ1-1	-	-	CASSVAGGLTEAFF	TGTGCCAGCAGCGTAGCCGGGGGGCTCACTGAAGCTTTCTTT
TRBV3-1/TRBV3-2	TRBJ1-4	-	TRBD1	CASSPPGTGDEKLFF	TGTGCCAGCAGTCCCCCCGGGACAGGGGATGAAAAACTGTTTTTT
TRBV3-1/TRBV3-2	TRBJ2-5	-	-	CASNRNELAPETQYF	TGTGCCAGCAACCGAAACGAGCTAGCCCCCGAGACCCAGTACTTC
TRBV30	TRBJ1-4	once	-	CAWTGRNEKLFF	TGTGCCTGGACAGGGCGTAATGAAAAACTGTTTTTT
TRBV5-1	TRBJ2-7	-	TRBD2	CASSFGTSSYEQYF	TGCGCCAGCAGCTTCGGGACTAGCTCCTACGAGCAGTACTTC
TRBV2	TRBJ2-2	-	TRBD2	CASSGLAGWGTGELFF	TGTGCCAGCAGTGGACTAGCGGGATGGGGAACCGGGGAGCTGTTTTTT
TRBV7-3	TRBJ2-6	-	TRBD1	CASTMDRGFSGANVLTF	TGTGCCAGCACCATGGACAGGGGATTCTCTGGGGCCAACGTCCTGACTTTC
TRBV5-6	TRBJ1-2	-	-	CASIPGGPTNYGYTF	TGTGCCAGCATCCCCGGCGGCCCCACTAACTATGGCTACACCTTC
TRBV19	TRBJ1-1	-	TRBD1	CASSAVTGAGTEAFF	TGTGCCAGTAGTGCAGTAACAGGGGCGGGGACTGAAGCTTTCTTT
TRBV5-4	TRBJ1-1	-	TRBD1	CASSVHRGMNTEAFF	TGTGCCAGCAGCGTTCACAGGGGCATGAACACTGAAGCTTTCTTT
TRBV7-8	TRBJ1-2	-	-	CASSLAGRVAGYTF	TGTGCCAGCAGCTTAGCGGGCAGGGTAGCTGGCTACACCTTC
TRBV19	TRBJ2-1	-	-	CASLGLSDYNEQFF	TGTGCCAGTCTAGGACTGTCTGACTACAATGAGCAGTTCTTC
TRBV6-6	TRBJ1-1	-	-	CASSFSVRDTEAFF	TGTGCCAGCAGTTTTTCAGTCAGGGACACTGAAGCTTTCTTT
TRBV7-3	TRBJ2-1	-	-	CASSTGTHNEQFF	TGTGCCAGCAGCACCGGGACTCACAATGAGCAGTTCTTC
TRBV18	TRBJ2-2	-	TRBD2	CASSPPNGRAAGELFF	TGTGCCAGCTCACCACCAAACGGGAGGGCCGCCGGGGAGCTGTTTTTT
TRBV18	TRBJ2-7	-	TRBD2	CASSPRLPRGRDYEQYF	TGTGCCAGCTCACCCCGGCTACCACGCGGGAGGGACTACGAGCAGTACTTC
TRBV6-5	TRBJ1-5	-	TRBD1	CASSLTGARQPQHF	TGTGCCAGCAGCCTGACAGGGGCTCGGCAGCCCCAGCATTTT
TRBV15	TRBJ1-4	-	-	CATSGGGGEKLFF	TGTGCCACCAGCGGGGGCGGGGGGGAAAAACTGTTTTTT
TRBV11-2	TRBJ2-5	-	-	CASSEMGLTATQYF	TGTGCCAGCAGCGAGATGGGGCTGACTGCGACCCAGTACTTC
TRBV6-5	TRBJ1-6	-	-	CASSYSISQGGSPLHF	TGTGCCAGCAGTTACTCGATTTCGCAGGGTGGGTCACCCCTCCACTTT
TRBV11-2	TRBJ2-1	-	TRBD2	CASSLLAGRENEQFF	TGTGCCAGCAGCTTACTAGCGGGGAGGGAAAATGAGCAGTTCTTC
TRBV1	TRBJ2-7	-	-	CTIAGLATHEQYF	TGCACCATAGCGGGACTAGCGACCCACGAGCAGTACTTC
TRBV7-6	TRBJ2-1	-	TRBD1	CASSLTGQWGSYNEQFF	TGTGCCAGCAGCTTGACAGGGCAATGGGGGTCCTACAATGAGCAGTTCTTC
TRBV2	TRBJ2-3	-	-	CASSVERTTDTQYF	TGTGCCAGCAGTGTAGAGCGGACCACAGATACGCAGTATTTT
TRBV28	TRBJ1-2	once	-	CASRNVQGYTF	TGTGCCAGCAGGAACGTCCAGGGCTACACCTTC
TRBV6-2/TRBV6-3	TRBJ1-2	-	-	CASSYSITGGYTF	TGTGCCAGCAGTTACTCAATAACAGGCGGCTACACCTTC
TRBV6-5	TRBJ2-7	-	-	CASRSLNEQYF	TGTGCCAGCAGGAGTCTGAACGAGCAGTACTTC
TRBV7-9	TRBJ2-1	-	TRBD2	CASSPTSGRADEQFF	TGTGCCAGCAGCCCGACTAGCGGTCGAGCAGATGAGCAGTTCTTC
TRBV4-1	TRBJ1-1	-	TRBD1	CASSQELVRQGEAFF	TGCGCCAGCAGCCAAGAACTGGTTAGACAGGGAGAAGCTTTCTTT
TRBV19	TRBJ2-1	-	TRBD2	CASSILAGGRNEQFF	TGTGCCAGTAGTATACTAGCGGGAGGGAGGAATGAGCAGTTCTTC
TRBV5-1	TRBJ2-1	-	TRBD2	CASRSSGVYNEQFF	TGCGCCAGCAGGTCTAGCGGAGTTTACAATGAGCAGTTCTTC
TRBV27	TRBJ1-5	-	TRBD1	CASSSLGTGNQPQHF	TGTGCCAGCAGTTCACTCGGGACAGGTAATCAGCCCCAGCATTTT
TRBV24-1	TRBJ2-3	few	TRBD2	CATSGVLAGRPDTQYF	TGTGCCACCAGTGGTGTACTAGCGGGAAGGCCAGATACGCAGTATTTT
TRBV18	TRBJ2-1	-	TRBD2	CASSALTSGSRNEQFF	TGTGCCAGCTCAGCACTGACTAGCGGGAGTCGCAATGAGCAGTTCTTC